The present T cell receptor beta chain was sequenced within a study of early T cells in non-severe SARS-CoV-2 infection (dated by TCRdb to the early 2020s). Regarding the study in general: Because TCR sequencing was done on bulk RNA from unsorted whole blood, the alpha and beta chains could not be paired. On the study overall, not on this receptor specifically: VDJdb matching was skewed toward anti-spike CD8 responses and likely underestimated virus-specific expansions by missing private and CD4 specificities.

Preparation of the library involved 5' RACE. The run used a NextSeq 500. In the TCR library protocol, unique molecular identifiers were attached to individual cDNA molecules to correct for PCR bias and sequencing error. Both TCR alpha and beta chains were sequenced, and tight co-correlation was observed between alpha and beta sequence abundances in each sample. On the authors' methods: V gene, J gene and CDR3 annotation of TCR sequences was performed with Decombinator V4. TCRs were defined as expanded if a significant change between any two time points was detected under a Poisson model with p below 0.0001. TCR abundances were normalised to the total number of TCRs sequenced in each sample and reported as counts per million. TRAV1-2 paired with TRAJ12, TRAJ20 or TRAJ33 defined MAIT TCRs, while TRAV10 paired with TRAJ18 defined iNKT TCRs. VDJdb, accessed on 1 November 2021, was searched for TCRs annotated for CMV, EBV and SARS-CoV-2, and TCRs annotated for more than one antigen were excluded. Clones were called with MiXCR by TCRdb after fastp trimmed the public reads at Q25, and only in-frame beta chains were retained. Each record represents a unique CDR3 protein, reported with the most common genes and DNA among its rows. TCRdb's processing, not the authors' own work, is the source of the V and J calls. This sample is represented by approximately 75,000 distinct CDR3 sequences; over 3.5% of them were singletons. Of the sample, about 3.6% is held by the ten largest clones.

Details on this clonotype: Its antigen specificity is not known. A read error may produce the germline difference seen at one junction end.

The study was a case-control design nested within a healthcare worker cohort in London, UK, with weekly nasopharyngeal swab PCR tests and blood sampling. Healthcare workers were recruited during the week of the UK lockdown, between 23 and 31 March 2020, and followed weekly for up to roughly 15 weeks. Per the germline V gene, MNHNS is the CDR1 and SASEGT is the CDR2. The CDR3 contains 14 residues, cysteine and phenylalanine counted. Left in the record is the CDR3 DNA by itself, 42 bases read in frame from the first base. The sequenced sample was whole blood, obtained at baseline. The sequence derives from an adult who was a healthcare worker with PCR-confirmed SARS-CoV-2 infection or an uninfected control (not recorded which). The donor label of this sample is uncertain. The chain is made from TRBV6-1 and TRBJ2-7, with the D gene not confidently named. The CDR3: CASSDGPLSYGQYF. The DNA sequence is as follows: TGTGCCAGCAGTGACGGGCCCCTCAGCTACGGGCAGTACTTC.